Shown below are 19 T cell receptor beta chains from a single sample sequenced in a study of radiation and T cells in renal cell carcinoma. Profiling relied on immunoSEQ multiplex PCR, and the TCRdb table lists in-frame clones only, not all of them. The data show around 81,000 clones, around 85% seen once. Noted time point: blood 4 weeks post-SBRT, at nephrectomy. Treatment specified: 15 Gy SBRT to primary tumor, nephrectomy 4 weeks later. The source was blood, collected from a patient whose treatment included radiotherapy and nephrectomy. These receptors were obtained from a man in his fifties or sixties with renal cell carcinoma.

CDR3 sequence: CASSPRRQGYEQYF. The DNA for the CDR3 is TGTGCCAGCAGTCCGCGCCGACAGGGCTACGAGCAGTACTTC. The chain recombines TRBV6-6 with TRBJ2-7, with 7 bases lining up with TRBD1. Per the germline V gene, CDR1 is MNHNY and CDR2 is SVGAGI (reference sequence). The length of the CDR3 is 14 residues. After removal of 5 bases from V and 3 bases from J, the junction contained 7 bases not matched to a gene.

The chain joins TRBV6-1 to TRBJ2-7; no clear D gene. V shed 1 base and J shed 9 bases, with 13 bases lying between them. The germline V gene encodes CDR1 MNHNS and CDR2 SASEGT. This CDR3 has 13 amino acids. The CDR3 DNA reads TGTGCCAGCAGTGAAGGAGGCCCCACGGGGCAGTACTTC. This encodes CASSEGGPTGQYF.

The rearrangement uses TRBV2 and TRBJ1-6, with D possibly TRBD1 on 5 matching bases. Germline V lookup: CDR1 SNHLY, CDR2 FYNNEI. This CDR3 has 14 amino acids. Trimming removed 0 bases from V and 11 bases from J, with 11 bases in between. The CDR3 is CASSEADGGAPLHF. CDR3 bases: TGTGCCAGCAGTGAAGCAGATGGAGGGGCACCCCTCCACTTT.

CDR3 sequence reads: CASSPREVGGQPQHF. CDR3 sequence (DNA): TGTGCCAGTAGTCCCAGGGAAGTTGGGGGTCAGCCCCAGCATTTT. The chain carries TRBV19 and TRBJ1-5; tentative D call: TRBD1 (5 bases). The germline V gene encodes CDR1 LNHDA and CDR2 SQIVND (reference sequence). The CDR3 is made up of 15 amino acids. The ends were cut back, 5 bases at V and 6 bases at J, with 17 bases in the middle.

The gene calls are TRBV5-1 and TRBJ2-5, with D possibly being TRBD1 or TRBD2 (5 bases each). Trimming took off 5 bases at V and 1 base at J, with 15 bases between the two ends. Per the germline V gene, CDR1 is SGHRS and CDR2 is YFSETQ. CDR3 length equals 15 residues. CDR3 bases: TGCGCCAGCAGTCAACTGGGGGAGTTCCAAGAGACCCAGTACTTC. This gives the protein CASSQLGEFQETQYF.

The CDR3 loop reads CASSLVPRLSGNTIYF. As DNA, the CDR3 is TGTGCCAGCAGCTTAGTACCGAGGCTTTCTGGAAACACCATATATTTT. The genes are TRBV9 and TRBJ1-3; D not resolved. CDR3 length equals 16 residues. Germline CDR1 SGDLS, CDR2 YYNGEE. The V end was cut by 4 bases, the J end by 1 base, with 15 bases between.

The rearrangement uses TRBV9 and TRBJ1-5; maybe TRBD1 (5 bases). Trimming removed 1 base at V and 1 base at J, with 6 bases between. Germline CDR1 SGDLS, CDR2 YYNGEE. The CDR3 is 14 amino acids. CDR3 residues: CASSVRDSNQPQHF. The DNA for the CDR3 is TGTGCCAGCAGCGTACGGGACAGCAATCAGCCCCAGCATTTT.

The chain has TRBV5-1 and TRBJ2-3, with D perhaps TRBD2 (7 bases). Trimming pared 4 bases from V and 2 bases from J, leaving 14 bases between. Germline V gene lookup returns CDR1 SGHRS and CDR2 YFSETQ. The CDR3 extends over 15 amino acids. CDR3 in amino acids: CASSVGGRNTDTQYF. Here the CDR3 DNA reads TGCGCCAGCAGCGTGGGGGGGCGTAACACAGATACGCAGTATTTT.

J is TRBJ2-1 and V is TRBV5-1; D remains ambiguous. Germline-derived CDR1 and CDR2 are SGHRS and YFSETQ. V was pared by 3 bases and J by 3 bases, with 22 bases between. CDR3 length: 18 residues. DNA for the CDR3: TGCGCCAGCAGCTCTCGCGGCCGATCTCGGGTCGGCTACAATGAGCAGTTCTTC. Its translation: CASSSRGRSRVGYNEQFF.

The genes are TRBV10-2 and TRBJ1-1; no definite D call. Trimming removed 6 bases from V and 0 bases from J, with 5 bases in between. The CDR3 contains 12 residues. Per germline, CDR1 WSHSY and CDR2 SAAADI. The CDR3 sequence is CASREVNTEAFF. CDR3 bases: TGCGCCAGCAGAGAGGTGAACACTGAAGCTTTCTTT.

The chain employs TRBV28 and TRBJ2-7; 9 nucleotides align to TRBD1. From germline, CDR1 is MDHEN and CDR2 SYDVKM. V shed 2 bases, J shed 3 bases, and the junction held 8 bases outside the gene matches. The CDR3 spans 16 residues. The CDR3 sequence: CASSLGRTGVDYEQYF. The CDR3 DNA reads as TGTGCCAGCAGTTTAGGGAGGACAGGGGTAGACTACGAGCAGTACTTC.

V usage is TRBV19 and J usage is TRBJ1-1; D uncertain. Between the trimmed V and J ends, which lost 9 bases and 2 bases, there was a span of 13 bases. Germline lookup yields CDR1 LNHDA and CDR2 SQIVND (reference sequence). CDR3 length: 13 residues. The CDR3 DNA reads as TGTGCCAGCTCGGACGGTGGAAACACTGAAGCTTTCTTT. It is translated as CASSDGGNTEAFF.

The chain joins TRBV9 to TRBJ2-7; 16 bases line up with TRBD2. From germline, CDR1 is SGDLS and CDR2 YYNGEE. Trimming cost V 3 bases and J 9 bases; bases outside gene matches: 3. CDR3 length: 14 amino acids. This CDR3 is CASSAGLAGGAQYF. The DNA for the CDR3 is TGTGCCAGCAGCGCGGGACTAGCGGGGGGGGCGCAGTACTTC.

The gene calls are TRBV29-1 and TRBJ1-1; D gene ambiguous. CDR3 length equals 15 residues. Germline CDR1 is SQVTM and CDR2 is ANQGSEA. Trimming removed 2 bases at V and 1 base at J, with 14 bases between. CDR3 nucleotide sequence: TGCAGCGTTGAAAGCCATCCGGGTACGAACACTGAAGCTTTCTTT. Its protein product is CSVESHPGTNTEAFF.

The chain has TRBV11-2 and TRBJ1-1; 7 bases are a match to TRBD1. Germline V lookup: CDR1 SGHAT, CDR2 FQNNGV. This CDR3 is built from 15 residues. J was trimmed by 3 bases and V by 5 bases; bases with no gene match: 9. The CDR3 loop is CASSARQGKDTEAFF. DNA for the CDR3: TGTGCCAGCAGCGCCCGACAGGGCAAGGACACTGAAGCTTTCTTT.

The J gene is TRBJ1-2, the V gene TRBV4-2; D remains unclear. The CDR3 length is 13 residues. Germline V gives CDR1 LGHNA, CDR2 YNFKEQ. V was trimmed by 1 base and J by 8 bases, leaving 11 bases between them. This chain's CDR3 is CASSQASTGGYTF. The CDR3 DNA sequence: TGTGCCAGCAGCCAAGCATCGACTGGGGGCTACACCTTC.

V and J are TRBV6-6 and TRBJ1-2; a possible D gene is TRBD1 (5 bases). The CDR3 covers 13 residues. Trimming removed 5 bases at V and 2 bases at J, with 9 bases between. Germline V CDR1 and CDR2: MNHNY, SVGAGI (reference sequence). The CDR3 sequence: CASSTAGNYGYTF. In DNA form, the CDR3 reads TGTGCCAGCAGTACCGCAGGGAACTATGGCTACACCTTC.

CDR3 nucleotides: TGTGCCAGCAGTTCGCCGGGACAGGGAGTAGAGACCCAGTACTTC. Protein sequence: CASSSPGQGVETQYF. The chain joins TRBV6-6 to TRBJ2-5; TRBD1 matches 9 bases. This CDR3 has 15 residues. Germline V lookup: CDR1 MNHNY, CDR2 SVGAGI (reference sequence). With 4 bases clipped from V and 4 bases from J, the junction kept 7 bases outside the gene matches.

The chain couples TRBV5-1 to TRBJ2-7; perhaps TRBD1 as D (5 bases). Germline values: CDR1 SGHRS, CDR2 YFSETQ. V dropped 1 base and J dropped 2 bases, with 7 bases sitting between them. The CDR3 extends over 13 amino acids. The CDR3 DNA follows: TGCGCCAGCAGCTTGATGGGGCCCTACGAGCAGTACTTC. Translation gives CASSLMGPYEQYF.